This TCR beta chain was retrieved from a study of preoperative IRX-2 immunotherapy in early breast cancer (dated by TCRdb to the late 2010s). This specimen's treatment or condition label, per the study, means: preoperative locoregional IRX-2 cytokine immunotherapy. The samples were obtained from a phase Ib study that tested preoperative, locoregional IRX-2 cytokine immunotherapy meant to prime immune responses. Before surgery, IRX-2 was given to the donors, who were patients with early-stage breast cancer. This clone was seen just once. The specificity of this receptor is unknown. No base quality information exists; no much larger clone differs at one position. The method was the immunoSEQ multiplex PCR assay. Sourced from immuneACCESS, this table was stored by TCRdb with only in-frame sequences that have V and J called. A share of the clones is absent; for the studies checked, an unresolved V gene accounts for under half, and the remainder has no known explanation. This sample gives about 19,000 clones in total; about 82% of them show up just once. The ten largest clones represent approximately 1.1% of the sample.

The CDR3 numbers 14 residues from cysteine through phenylalanine. Only the CDR3 part of the read is kept: 42 bases, read in frame from the first base. The germline V gene yields SQVTM for CDR1 and ANQGSEA for CDR2. V is reduced by 6 bases and J by 0 bases, leaving a spacing of 11 bases between them. The material was lymph node tissue, obtained after IRX-2 immunotherapy. Recombination joined TRBV29-1 with TRBJ2-2, and TRBD1 may be the D gene, going by 7 matching bases. This TCR derives from a human donor with breast cancer. DNA sequence: TGCAGCGTGGCGGGGACAGCGAACACCGGGGAGCTGTTTTTT. It is translated as CSVAGTANTGELFF.